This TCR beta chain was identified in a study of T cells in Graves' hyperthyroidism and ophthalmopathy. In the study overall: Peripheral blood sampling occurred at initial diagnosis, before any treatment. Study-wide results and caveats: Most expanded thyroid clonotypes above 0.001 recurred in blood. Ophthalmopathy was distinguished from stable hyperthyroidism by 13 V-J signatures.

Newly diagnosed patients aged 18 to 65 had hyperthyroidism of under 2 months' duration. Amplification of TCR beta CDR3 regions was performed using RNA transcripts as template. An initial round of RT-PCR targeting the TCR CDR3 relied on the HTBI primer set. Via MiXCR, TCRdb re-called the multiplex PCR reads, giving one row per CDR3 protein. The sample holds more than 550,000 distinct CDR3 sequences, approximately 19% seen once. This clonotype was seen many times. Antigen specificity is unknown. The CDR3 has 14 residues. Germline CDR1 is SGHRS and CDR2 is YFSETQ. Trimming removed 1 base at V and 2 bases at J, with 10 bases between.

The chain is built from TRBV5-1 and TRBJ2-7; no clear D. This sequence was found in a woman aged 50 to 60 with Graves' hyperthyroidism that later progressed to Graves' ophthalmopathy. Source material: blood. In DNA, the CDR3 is TGCGCCAGCAGCTTGCGACACCAAGCCTACGAGCAGTACTTC. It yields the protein CASSLRHQAYEQYF.